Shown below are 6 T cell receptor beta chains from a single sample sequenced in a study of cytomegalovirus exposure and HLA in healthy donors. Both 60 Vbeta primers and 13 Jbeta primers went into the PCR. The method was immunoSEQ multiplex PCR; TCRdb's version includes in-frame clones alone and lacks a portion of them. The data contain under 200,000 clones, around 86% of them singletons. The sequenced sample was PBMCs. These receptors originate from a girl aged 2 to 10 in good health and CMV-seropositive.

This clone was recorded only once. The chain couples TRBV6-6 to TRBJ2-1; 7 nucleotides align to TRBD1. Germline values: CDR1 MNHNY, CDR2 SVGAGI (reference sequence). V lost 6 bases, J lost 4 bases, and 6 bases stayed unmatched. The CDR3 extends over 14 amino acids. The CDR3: CASSSNRGYNEQFF. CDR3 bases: TGTGCCAGCAGCTCCAACAGGGGATACAATGAGCAGTTCTTC.

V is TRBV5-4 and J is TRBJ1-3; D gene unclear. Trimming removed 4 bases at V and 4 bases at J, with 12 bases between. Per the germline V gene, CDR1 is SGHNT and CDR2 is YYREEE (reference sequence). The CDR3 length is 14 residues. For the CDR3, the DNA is TGTGCCAGCAGCATCGTCGGGGTCGGAAACACCATATATTTT. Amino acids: CASSIVGVGNTIYF.

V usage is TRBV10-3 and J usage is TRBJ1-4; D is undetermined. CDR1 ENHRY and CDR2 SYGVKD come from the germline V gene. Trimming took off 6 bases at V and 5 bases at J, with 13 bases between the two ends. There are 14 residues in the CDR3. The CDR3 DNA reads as TGTGCCATCAGATCGGAGGAGTTGAATGAAAAACTGTTTTTT. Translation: CAIRSEELNEKLFF.

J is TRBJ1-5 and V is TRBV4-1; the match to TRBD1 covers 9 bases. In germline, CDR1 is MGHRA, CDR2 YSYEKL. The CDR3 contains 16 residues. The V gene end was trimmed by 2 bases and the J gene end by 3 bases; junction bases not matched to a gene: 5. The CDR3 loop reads CASSQTGTGTNQPQHF. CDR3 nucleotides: TGCGCCAGCAGCCAAACCGGGACAGGGACCAATCAGCCCCAGCATTTT.

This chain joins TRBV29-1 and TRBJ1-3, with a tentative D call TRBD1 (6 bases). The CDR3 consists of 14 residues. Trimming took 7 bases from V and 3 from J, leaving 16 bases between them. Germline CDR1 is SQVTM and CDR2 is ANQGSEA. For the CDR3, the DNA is TGCAGCGCGCTTACAGGGTTTAGTGGAAACACCATATATTTT. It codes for CSALTGFSGNTIYF.

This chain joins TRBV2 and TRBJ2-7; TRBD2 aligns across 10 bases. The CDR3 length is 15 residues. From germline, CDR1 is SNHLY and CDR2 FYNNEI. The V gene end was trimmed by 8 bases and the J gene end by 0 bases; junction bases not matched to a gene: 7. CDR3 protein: CASSTSGPSSYEQYF. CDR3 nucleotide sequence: TGTGCCAGCTCGACTAGCGGGCCAAGCTCCTACGAGCAGTACTTC.